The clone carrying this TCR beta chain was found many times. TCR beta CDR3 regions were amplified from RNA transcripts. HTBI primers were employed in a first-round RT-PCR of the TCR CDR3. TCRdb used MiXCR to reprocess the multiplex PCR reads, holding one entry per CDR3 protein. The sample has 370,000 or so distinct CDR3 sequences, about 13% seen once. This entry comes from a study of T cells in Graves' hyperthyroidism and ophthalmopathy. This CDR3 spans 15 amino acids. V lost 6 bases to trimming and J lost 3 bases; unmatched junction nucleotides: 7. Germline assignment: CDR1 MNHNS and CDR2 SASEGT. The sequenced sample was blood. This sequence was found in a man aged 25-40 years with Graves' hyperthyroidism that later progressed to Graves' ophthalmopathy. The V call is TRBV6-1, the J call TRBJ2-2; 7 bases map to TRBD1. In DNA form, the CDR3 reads TGTGCCAGCAGGCACCTCGGACAGGACACCGGGGAGCTGTTTTTT. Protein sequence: CASRHLGQDTGELFF.